The clone carrying this TCR beta chain was seen a few times. What it binds is not known. The sample carries other DNA sequences with the same CDR3. Treatment meaning: oral pan-JAK inhibitor, 5-10 mg twice daily. This sample was included in a study of CD8+ T cells in alopecia areata. The CDR3 loop spans 14 amino acids. V gave up 0 bases and J gave up 2 bases, with 8 bases separating them. The germline V gene has CDR1 PRHDT and CDR2 FYEKMQ (reference sequence). Following extraction, RNA underwent reverse transcription to cDNA, which served as the sequencing template. Only in-frame clones appear in the TCRdb table, and some are missing; sequencing was by immunoSEQ multiplex PCR. The sample records 170,000 or so clones, about three fifths being singletons. Notes on the study in general: Scalp sample data also include resident alphabeta T cells from normal skin.

This receptor was identified in a human donor with alopecia areata. The chain uses TRBV13 and TRBJ2-7; TRBD1 is a possible D gene (7 bases). Sequences were derived from CD8+ T cells sorted from blood, sampled at week 24, from a patient treated with tofacitinib. CDR3 residues: CASSLGRGAYEQYF. The CDR3 DNA reads as TGTGCCAGCAGCTTAGGCAGGGGGGCCTACGAGCAGTACTTC.